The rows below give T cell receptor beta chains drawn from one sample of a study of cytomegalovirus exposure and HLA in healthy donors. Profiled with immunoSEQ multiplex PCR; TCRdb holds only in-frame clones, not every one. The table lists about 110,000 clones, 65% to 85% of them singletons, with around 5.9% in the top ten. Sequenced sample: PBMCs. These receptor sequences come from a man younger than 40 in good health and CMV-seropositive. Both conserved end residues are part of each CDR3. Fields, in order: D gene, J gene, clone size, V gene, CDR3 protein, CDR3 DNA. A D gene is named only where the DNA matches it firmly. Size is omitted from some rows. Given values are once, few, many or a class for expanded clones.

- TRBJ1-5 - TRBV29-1 CSVRGLFNQPQHF TGCAGCGTTAGAGGGCTTTTCAATCAGCCCCAGCATTTT
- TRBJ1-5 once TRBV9 CASSSGGRNQPQHF TGTGCCAGCAGCAGCGGGGGTCGCAATCAGCCCCAGCATTTT
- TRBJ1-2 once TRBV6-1 CASTQWTVNYGYTF TGTGCCAGCACCCAGTGGACAGTCAACTATGGCTACACCTTC
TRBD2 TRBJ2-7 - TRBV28 CASSLDGGAYEQYF TGTGCCAGCAGCCTGGACGGGGGGGCGTACGAGCAGTACTTC
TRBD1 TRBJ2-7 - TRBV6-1 CASSAQGTYEQYF TGTGCCAGCAGTGCACAGGGGACCTACGAGCAGTACTTC
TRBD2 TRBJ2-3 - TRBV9 CASSVGGRGADTQYF TGTGCCAGCAGCGTAGGGGGGCGGGGGGCGGATACGCAGTATTTT
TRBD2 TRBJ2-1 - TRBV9 CASSVDPSGVWSYNEQFF TGTGCCAGCAGCGTGGATCCTAGCGGGGTCTGGTCCTACAATGAGCAGTTCTTC
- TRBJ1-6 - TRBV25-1 CASSEREGPGLLAPLHF TGTGCCAGCAGTGAAAGGGAGGGACCGGGGCTTCTCGCACCCCTCCACTTT
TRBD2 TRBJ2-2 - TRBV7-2 CASSARGWGLTTGELFF TGTGCCAGCAGCGCGAGAGGTTGGGGACTAACCACCGGGGAGCTGTTTTTT
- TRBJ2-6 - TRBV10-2 CASNGGVPASGANVLTF TGCGCCAGCAACGGGGGAGTCCCAGCGTCTGGGGCCAACGTCCTGACTTTC
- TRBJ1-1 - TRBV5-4 CASSLSGGDTEAFF TGTGCCAGCAGCTTGTCTGGGGGGGACACTGAAGCTTTCTTT
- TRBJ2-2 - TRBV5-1 CASVGTDGGFSNTGELFF TGCGCCAGCGTAGGGACCGACGGGGGATTCTCGAACACCGGGGAGCTGTTTTTT
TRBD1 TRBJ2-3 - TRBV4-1 CASSPRQGAPGTDTQYF TGCGCCAGCAGCCCACGGCAGGGGGCCCCCGGCACAGATACGCAGTATTTT
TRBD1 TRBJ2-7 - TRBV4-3 CASSQLGQGDEQYF TGCGCCAGCAGCCAACTGGGACAGGGGGACGAGCAGTACTTC
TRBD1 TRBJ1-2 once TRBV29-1 CSVGQGNYGYTF TGCAGCGTTGGACAGGGAAACTATGGCTACACCTTC
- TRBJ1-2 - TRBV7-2 CASSLRQQANYGYTF TGTGCCAGCAGCCTCAGACAACAAGCTAACTATGGCTACACCTTC
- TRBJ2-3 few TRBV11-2 CASSSQLSTDTQYF TGTGCCAGCAGCTCGCAACTTAGCACAGATACGCAGTATTTT